This T cell receptor beta chain appears in the sequencing data of a study of blood T cell repertoires in COVID-19. Across the study: Sources were T cells, B-cell-depleted T cells, or PBMCs; the material itself was cDNA or gDNA.

Donors were grouped by their self-reported clinical history. This clone was detected only once. Sequencing was performed with immunoSEQ multiplex PCR; in TCRdb, only in-frame clones are kept and a portion is missing. The top ten hold roughly 4% of the sample, which has under 350,000 clones, 85% to 90% seen once. The receptor was isolated from a man aged 25 to 45 who had recovered from COVID-19. Sequenced material: PBMCs or T cells enriched from blood (not recorded which).

CDR3 amino acids: CASSLTGQANSPLHF. DNA of the CDR3: TGTGCCAGCAGTTTAACGGGACAGGCTAATTCACCCCTCCACTTT. The V and J genes are TRBV28 and TRBJ1-6; 8 bases line up with TRBD1. The CDR3 runs to 15 residues. V trimming: 2 bases; J trimming: 6 bases; junction bases outside the gene matches: 3. Germline assignment: CDR1 MDHEN and CDR2 SYDVKM. The variable domain in full, completed from reference TRBV28 and TRBJ1-6, reads DVKVTQSSRYLVKRTGEKVFLECVQDMDHENMFWYRQDPGLGLRLIYFSYDVKMKEKGDIPEGYSVSREKKERFSLILESASTNQTSMYLCASSLTGQANSPLHFGNGTRLTVT.